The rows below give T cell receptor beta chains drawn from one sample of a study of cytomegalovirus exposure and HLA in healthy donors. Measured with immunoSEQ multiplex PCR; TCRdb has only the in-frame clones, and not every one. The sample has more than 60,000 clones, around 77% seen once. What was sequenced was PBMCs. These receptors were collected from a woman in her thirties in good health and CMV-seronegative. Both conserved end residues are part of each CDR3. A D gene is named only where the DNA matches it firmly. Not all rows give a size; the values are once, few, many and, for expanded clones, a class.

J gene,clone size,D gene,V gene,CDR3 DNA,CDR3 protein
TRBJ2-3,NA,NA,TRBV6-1,TGTGCCAGCAGTGCCCGGACTAGCACAGATACGCAGTATTTT,CASSARTSTDTQYF
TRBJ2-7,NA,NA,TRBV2,TGTGCCAGCAGTGTCTTGGTGGCCGAGCAGTACTTC,CASSVLVAEQYF
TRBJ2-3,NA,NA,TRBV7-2,TGTGCCAGCAGCTTAGACGGCGGGACGAGAGGTACGCAGTATTTT,CASSLDGGTRGTQYF
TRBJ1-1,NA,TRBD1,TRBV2,TGTGCCAGCAGTGAGGGACAGGTATCTGAAGCTTTCTTT,CASSEGQVSEAFF
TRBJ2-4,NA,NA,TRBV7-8,TGTGCCAGCAGCTTAGCGGAGGGTCTGAACATTCAGTACTTC,CASSLAEGLNIQYF
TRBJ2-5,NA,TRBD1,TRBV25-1,TGTGCCAGCACCTGGACAGGGAAGAAAGAGACCCAGTACTTC,CASTWTGKKETQYF
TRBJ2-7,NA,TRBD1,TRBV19,TGTGCCAGTAGTATAGGGACAGGAACCCACGAGCAGTACTTC,CASSIGTGTHEQYF
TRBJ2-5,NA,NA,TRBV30,TGTGCCTGGAGTGTACTTGAGGGTACCCAGTACTTC,CAWSVLEGTQYF
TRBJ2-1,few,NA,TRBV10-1,TGCGCCAGCAGCAGGGAACGCAATGAGCAGTTCTTC,CASSRERNEQFF
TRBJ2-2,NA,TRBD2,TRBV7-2,TGTGCCAGCAGCACCTACCCCTCGAGGACTAGCGGACCCACCGGGGAGCTGTTTTTT,CASSTYPSRTSGPTGELFF
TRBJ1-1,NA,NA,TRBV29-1,TGCAGCGTCGCACGGGGGTTTACTGAAGCTTTCTTT,CSVARGFTEAFF
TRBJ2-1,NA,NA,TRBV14,TGTGCCAGCAGCCCCCGTAATTTCAATGAGCAGTTCTTC,CASSPRNFNEQFF
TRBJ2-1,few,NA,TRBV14,TGTGCCAGCAGCCAAGAAAGCGAGGAGCAGTTCTTC,CASSQESEEQFF
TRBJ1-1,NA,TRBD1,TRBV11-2,TGTGCCACTACGACAGGGAGGAAGGCCGTGCTCACTGAAGCTTTCTTT,CATTTGRKAVLTEAFF
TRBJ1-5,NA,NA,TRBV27,TGTGCCAGCGGAAAGGGGATTGGGCAGCCCCAGCATTTT,CASGKGIGQPQHF
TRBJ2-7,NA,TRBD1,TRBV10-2,TGCGCCAGCAGCGGGACAGCAAGCTACGAGCAGTACTTC,CASSGTASYEQYF
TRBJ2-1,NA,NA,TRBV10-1,TGCGCCAGCAGTGGTGCTAGCGCGCCCAACGAGCAGTTCTTC,CASSGASAPNEQFF